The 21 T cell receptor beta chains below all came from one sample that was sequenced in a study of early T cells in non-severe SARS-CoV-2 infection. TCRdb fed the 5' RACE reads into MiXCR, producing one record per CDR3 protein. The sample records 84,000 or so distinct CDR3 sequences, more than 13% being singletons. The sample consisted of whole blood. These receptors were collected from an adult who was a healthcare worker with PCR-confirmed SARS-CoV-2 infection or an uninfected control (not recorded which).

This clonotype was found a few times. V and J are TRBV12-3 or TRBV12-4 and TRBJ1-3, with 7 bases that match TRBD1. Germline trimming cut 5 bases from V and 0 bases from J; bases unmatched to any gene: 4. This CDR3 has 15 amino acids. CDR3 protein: CASSPDRASGNTIYF. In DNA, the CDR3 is TGTGCCAGCAGTCCCGACAGGGCCTCTGGAAACACCATATATTTT.

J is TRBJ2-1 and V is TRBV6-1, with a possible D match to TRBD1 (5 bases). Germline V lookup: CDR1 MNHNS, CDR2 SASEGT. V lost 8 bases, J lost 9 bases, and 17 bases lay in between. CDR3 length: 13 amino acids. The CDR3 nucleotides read TGTGCCAGCGGGATAGACAGATTTAGTGAGCAGTTCTTC. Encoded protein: CASGIDRFSEQFF.

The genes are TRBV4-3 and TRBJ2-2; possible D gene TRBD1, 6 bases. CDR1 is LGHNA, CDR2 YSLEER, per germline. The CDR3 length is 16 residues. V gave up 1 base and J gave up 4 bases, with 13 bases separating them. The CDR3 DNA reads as TGCGCCAGCAGCCAAGTAGTGGGGGCCGCCACCGGGGAGCTGTTTTTT. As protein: CASSQVVGAATGELFF.

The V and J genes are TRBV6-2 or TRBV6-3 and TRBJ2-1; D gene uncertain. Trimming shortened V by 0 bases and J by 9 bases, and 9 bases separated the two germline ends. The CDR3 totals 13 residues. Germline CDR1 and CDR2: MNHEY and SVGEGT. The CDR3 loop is CASSYSVGFEQFF. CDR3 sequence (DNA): TGTGCCAGCAGTTACTCTGTTGGATTTGAGCAGTTCTTC.

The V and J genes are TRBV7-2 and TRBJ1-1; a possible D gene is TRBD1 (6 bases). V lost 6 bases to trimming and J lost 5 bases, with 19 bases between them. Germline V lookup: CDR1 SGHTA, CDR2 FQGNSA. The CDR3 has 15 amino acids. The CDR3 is CASRFGWGARTEAFF. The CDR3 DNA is TGTGCCAGCAGATTTGGTTGGGGGGCGCGAACTGAAGCTTTCTTT.

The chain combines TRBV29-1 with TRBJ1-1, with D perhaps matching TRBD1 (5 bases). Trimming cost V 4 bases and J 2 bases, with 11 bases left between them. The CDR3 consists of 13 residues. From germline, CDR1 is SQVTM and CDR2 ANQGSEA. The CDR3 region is CSVGGDLNTEAFF. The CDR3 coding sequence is TGCAGCGTTGGGGGGGACCTTAACACTGAAGCTTTCTTT.

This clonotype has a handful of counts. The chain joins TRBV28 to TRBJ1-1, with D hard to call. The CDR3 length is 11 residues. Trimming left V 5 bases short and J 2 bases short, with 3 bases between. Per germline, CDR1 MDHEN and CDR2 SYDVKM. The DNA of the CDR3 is TGTGCCAGCAGTGGAAACACTGAAGCTTTCTTT. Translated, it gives CASSGNTEAFF.

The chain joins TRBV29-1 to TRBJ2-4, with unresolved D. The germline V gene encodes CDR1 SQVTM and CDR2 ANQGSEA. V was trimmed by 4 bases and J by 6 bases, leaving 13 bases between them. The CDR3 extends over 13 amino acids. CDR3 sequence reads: CSVVWDFGNIQYF. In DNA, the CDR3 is TGCAGCGTTGTCTGGGATTTTGGAAACATTCAGTACTTC.

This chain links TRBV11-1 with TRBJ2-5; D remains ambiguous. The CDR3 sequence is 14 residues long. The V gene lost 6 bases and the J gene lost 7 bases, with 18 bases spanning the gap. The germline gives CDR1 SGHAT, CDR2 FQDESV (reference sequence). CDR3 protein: CASSIRPQVPTQYF. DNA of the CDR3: TGTGCCAGCAGTATCCGACCTCAGGTTCCGACCCAGTACTTC.

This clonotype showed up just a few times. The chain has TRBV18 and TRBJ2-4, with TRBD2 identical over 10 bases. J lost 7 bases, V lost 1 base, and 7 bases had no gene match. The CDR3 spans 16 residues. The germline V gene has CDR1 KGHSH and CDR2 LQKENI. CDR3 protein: CASSPLKAGGRNIQYF. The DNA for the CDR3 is TGTGCCAGCTCACCACTAAAAGCGGGGGGGCGCAACATTCAGTACTTC.

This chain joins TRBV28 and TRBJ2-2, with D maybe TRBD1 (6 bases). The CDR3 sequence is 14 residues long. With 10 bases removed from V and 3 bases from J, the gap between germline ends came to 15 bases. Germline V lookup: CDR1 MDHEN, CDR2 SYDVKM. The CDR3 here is CATPGEGDTGELFF. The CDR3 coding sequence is TGTGCCACCCCAGGGGAAGGGGACACCGGGGAGCTGTTTTTT.

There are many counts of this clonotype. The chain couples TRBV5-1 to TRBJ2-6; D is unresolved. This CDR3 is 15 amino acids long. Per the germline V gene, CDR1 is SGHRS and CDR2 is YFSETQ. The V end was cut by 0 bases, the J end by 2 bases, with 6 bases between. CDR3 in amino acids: CASSLGQTGANVLTF. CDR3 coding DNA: TGCGCCAGCAGCTTGGGCCAGACTGGGGCCAACGTCCTGACTTTC. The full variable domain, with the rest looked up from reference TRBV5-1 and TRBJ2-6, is KAGVTQTPRYLIKTRGQQVTLSCSPISGHRSVSWYQQTPGQGLQFLFEYFSETQRNKGNFPGRFSGRQFSNSRSEMNVSTLELGDSALYLCASSLGQTGANVLTFGAGSRLTVL.

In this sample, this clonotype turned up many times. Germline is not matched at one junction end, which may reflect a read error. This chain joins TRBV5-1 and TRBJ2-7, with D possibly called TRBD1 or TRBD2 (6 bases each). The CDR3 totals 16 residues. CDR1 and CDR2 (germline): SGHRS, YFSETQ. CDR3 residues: CASSLESGGPSCEQYF. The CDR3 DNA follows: TGCGCCAGCAGCTTGGAGTCCGGGGGCCCTTCCTGCGAGCAGTACTTC.

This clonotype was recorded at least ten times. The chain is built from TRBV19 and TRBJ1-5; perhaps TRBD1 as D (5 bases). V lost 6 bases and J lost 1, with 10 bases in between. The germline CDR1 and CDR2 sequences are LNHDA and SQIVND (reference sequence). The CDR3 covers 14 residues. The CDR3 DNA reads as TGTGCCAGTAGCCCCCGGGACAGCAATCAGCCCCAGCATTTT. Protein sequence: CASSPRDSNQPQHF.

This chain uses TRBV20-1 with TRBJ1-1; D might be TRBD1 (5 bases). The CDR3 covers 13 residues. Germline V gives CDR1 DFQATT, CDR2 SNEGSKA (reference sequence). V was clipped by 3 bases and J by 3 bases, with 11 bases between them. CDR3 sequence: CSARGQGDTEAFF. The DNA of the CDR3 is TGCAGTGCTAGGGGGCAGGGAGACACTGAAGCTTTCTTT.

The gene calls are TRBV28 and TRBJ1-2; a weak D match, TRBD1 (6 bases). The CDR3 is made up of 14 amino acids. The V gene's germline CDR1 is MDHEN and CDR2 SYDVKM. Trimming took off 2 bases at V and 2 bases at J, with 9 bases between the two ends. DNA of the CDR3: TGTGCCAGCAGTTTAGGGGGGCGGAACTATGGCTACACCTTC. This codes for CASSLGGRNYGYTF.

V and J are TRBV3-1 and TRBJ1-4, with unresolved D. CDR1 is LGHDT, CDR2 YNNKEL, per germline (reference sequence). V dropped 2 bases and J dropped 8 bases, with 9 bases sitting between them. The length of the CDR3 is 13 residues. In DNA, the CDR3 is TGTGCCAGCAGCCAATTCGTGGGGGAAAAACTGTTTTTT. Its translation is CASSQFVGEKLFF.

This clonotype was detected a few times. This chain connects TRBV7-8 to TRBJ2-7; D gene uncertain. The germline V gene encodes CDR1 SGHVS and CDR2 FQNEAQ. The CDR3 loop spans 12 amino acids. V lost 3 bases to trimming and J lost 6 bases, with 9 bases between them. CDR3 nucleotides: TGTGCCAGCAGCTTTGCTAGGTCCGAGCAGTACTTC. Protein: CASSFARSEQYF.

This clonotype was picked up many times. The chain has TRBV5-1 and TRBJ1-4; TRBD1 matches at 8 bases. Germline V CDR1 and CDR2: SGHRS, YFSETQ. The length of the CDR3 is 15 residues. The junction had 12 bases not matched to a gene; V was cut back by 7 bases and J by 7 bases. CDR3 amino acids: CASSNHQGASEKLFF. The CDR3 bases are TGCGCCAGCTCAAATCATCAGGGGGCGAGTGAAAAACTGTTTTTT.

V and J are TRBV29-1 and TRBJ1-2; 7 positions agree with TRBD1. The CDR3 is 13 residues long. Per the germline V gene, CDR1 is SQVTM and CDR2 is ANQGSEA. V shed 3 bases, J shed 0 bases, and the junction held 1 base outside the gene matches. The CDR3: CSVETGTNYGYTF. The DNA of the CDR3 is TGCAGCGTTGAGACAGGGACTAACTATGGCTACACCTTC.

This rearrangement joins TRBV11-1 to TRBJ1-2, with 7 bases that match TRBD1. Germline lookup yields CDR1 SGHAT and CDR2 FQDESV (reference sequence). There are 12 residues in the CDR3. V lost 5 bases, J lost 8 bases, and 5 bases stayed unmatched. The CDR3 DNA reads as TGTGCCAGCAGCCTGACAGGGTCCGGCTACACCTTC. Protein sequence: CASSLTGSGYTF.